Listed here are 9 T cell receptor beta chains from one sample, sequenced in a study of T cell responses to AZD1222 COVID-19 vaccine. TCRdb's table, derived via immunoSEQ multiplex PCR, lists solely in-frame clones and lacks some. The sample includes roughly 140,000 clones, more than 75% of them seen just once. This material consisted of peripheral blood, taken on day 0 of MenACWY control vaccination. The source of these receptors is an adult in good health.

In this sample, this clone turned up a few times. The chain is built from TRBV4-1 and TRBJ2-1; D not certain. The length of the CDR3 is 14 residues. Germline values: CDR1 MGHRA, CDR2 YSYEKL. V was trimmed by 0 bases and J by 8 bases, leaving 11 bases between them. CDR3 amino acids: CASSQDPRGDEQFF. The CDR3 DNA reads TGCGCCAGCAGCCAAGACCCCAGAGGCGATGAGCAGTTCTTC.

The chain joins TRBV5-6 to TRBJ2-7; the match to TRBD1 covers 11 bases. The CDR3 is 17 amino acids. V shed 1 base, J shed 2 bases, and the junction held 8 bases outside the gene matches. Germline assignment: CDR1 SGHDT and CDR2 YYEEEE. CDR3 nucleotide sequence: TGTGCCAGCAGCTTGATAGGTGGGGACAGGGGGACCTACGAGCAGTACGTC. This codes for CASSLIGGDRGTYEQYV.

The chain couples TRBV9 to TRBJ2-3, with a possible D match to TRBD2 (6 bases). This CDR3 is 18 amino acids long. V was shortened by 4 bases and J by 1 base, with 22 bases between the two germline ends. Germline V CDR1 and CDR2: SGDLS, YYNGEE. The CDR3 protein is CASSPDSTGSGGTDTQYF. As DNA, the CDR3 is TGTGCCAGCAGCCCCGACTCCACTGGATCGGGAGGCACAGATACGCAGTATTTT.

V is TRBV19 and J is TRBJ2-5; 8 bases map to TRBD2. The CDR3 is made up of 17 amino acids. Germline V gene data show CDR1 as LNHDA and CDR2 as SQIVND (reference sequence). V gave up 4 bases and J gave up 1 base; unmatched junction bases: 11. CDR3 in amino acids: CASSRARGSGAQETQYF. CDR3 coding DNA: TGTGCCAGTAGTAGGGCCCGGGGTAGCGGGGCCCAAGAGACCCAGTACTTC.

The V gene is TRBV28, the J gene TRBJ1-1, with a possible D match to TRBD1 (5 bases). The V gene lost 6 bases and the J gene lost 11 bases, with 19 bases spanning the gap. Germline CDR1 and CDR2: MDHEN and SYDVKM. CDR3 length equals 13 residues. DNA for the CDR3: TGTGCCAGCAGCCTCCGGGACCCGGCGCGCGCTTTCTTT. Protein sequence: CASSLRDPARAFF.

The CDR3 loop is CASSLRTSGEYNEQFF. The CDR3 region has the DNA TGTGCCAGCAGCTTAAGGACTAGCGGGGAGTACAATGAGCAGTTCTTC. J is TRBJ2-1 and V is TRBV7-8, with 12 nucleotides matching TRBD2. The length of the CDR3 is 16 residues. Germline assignment: CDR1 SGHVS and CDR2 FQNEAQ. V was pared by 2 bases and J by 4 bases, with 3 bases of the junction left unmatched.

The V gene is TRBV5-4, the J gene TRBJ2-5, with 10 positions matching TRBD1. With V trimmed by 3 bases and J by 3 bases, 2 bases remained unmatched. The germline V gene has CDR1 SGHNT and CDR2 YYREEE (reference sequence). The CDR3 consists of 14 residues. CDR3 DNA: TGTGCCAGCAGCTCAGGACAGGGGGAAGAGACCCAGTACTTC. It translates to CASSSGQGEETQYF. Full variable domain (outside the CDR3, taken from reference TRBV5-4 and TRBJ2-5): ETGVTQSPTHLIKTRGQQVTLRCSSQSGHNTVSWYQQALGQGPQFIFQYYREEENGRGNFPPRFSGLQFPNYSSELNVNALELDDSALYLCASSSGQGEETQYFGPGTRLLVL.

Points on this clone: Because the CDR3 is missing its conserved closing phenylalanine or tryptophan, this is likely a read error. No DNA is shown, since the ends of the CDR3 on it are uncertain; the CDR3 is the one TCRdb lists. The genes are TRBV6-5 and TRBJ1-5. The CDR3 spans 13 amino acids, including both terminal residues. Germline V gives CDR1 MNHEY, CDR2 SVGAGI. CDR3: CASSYSRDMGVAY.

This clone occurred a few times. The sample holds other DNA sequences that translate to the same CDR3. The rearrangement links TRBV5-6 to TRBJ1-5, with a weak D call TRBD1 (5 bases). Per germline, CDR1 SGHDT and CDR2 YYEEEE. The V end was cut by 0 bases, the J end by 1 base, with 5 bases between. CDR3 length: 14 residues. The CDR3 spells CASSLGQSNQPQHF. CDR3 nucleotide sequence: TGTGCCAGCAGCTTGGGACAGAGCAATCAGCCCCAGCATTTT.